This TCR beta chain derives from a study of blood T cell repertoires in COVID-19. Living in roughly 25 US areas, the participants were between roughly 18 and 90 years of age. Clinical history as reported by participants underpinned cohort assignment. What the recovered Cohort 3 donors had was two negative PCRs, clearance, or symptom resolution. Trimming pared 2 bases from V and 0 bases from J, leaving 8 bases between. The CDR3 is made up of 15 amino acids. Germline V gene sequence: CDR1 ENHRY, CDR2 SYGVKD. How the authors handled the data: Estimation of nucleated cell counts relied on the amplification of reference gene primers. Profiled with immunoSEQ multiplex PCR; TCRdb holds only in-frame clones, not every one. V and J calls and clone size are copied from that table; D and trimming were computed from the DNA. The data show almost 200,000 clones, about 89% seen once.

The TCR originated in a woman under 30 who had recovered from COVID-19. The rearrangement links TRBV10-3 to TRBJ1-3, with D unresolved. The sample consisted of PBMCs or T cells enriched from blood (not recorded which). The CDR3 spells CAISETDSSGNTIYF. The CDR3 nucleotides read TGTGCCATCAGTGAGACAGATTCCTCTGGAAACACCATATATTTT.